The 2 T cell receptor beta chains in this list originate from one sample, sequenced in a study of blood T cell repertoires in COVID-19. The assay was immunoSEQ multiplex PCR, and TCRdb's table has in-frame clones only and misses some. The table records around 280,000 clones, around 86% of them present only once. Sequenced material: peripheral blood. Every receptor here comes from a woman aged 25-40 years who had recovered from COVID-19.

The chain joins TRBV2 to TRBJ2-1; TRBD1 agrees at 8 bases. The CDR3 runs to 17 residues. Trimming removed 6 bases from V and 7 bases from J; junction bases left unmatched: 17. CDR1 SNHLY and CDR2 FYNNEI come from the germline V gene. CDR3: CASSAGTGITAKNEQFF. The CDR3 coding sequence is TGTGCCAGCAGCGCCGGGACAGGTATCACTGCAAAGAATGAGCAGTTCTTC.

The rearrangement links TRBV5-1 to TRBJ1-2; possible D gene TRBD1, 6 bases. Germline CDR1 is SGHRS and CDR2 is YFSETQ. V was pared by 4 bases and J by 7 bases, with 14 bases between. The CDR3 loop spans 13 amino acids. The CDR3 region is CASSVQGPAGYTF. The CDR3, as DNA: TGCGCCAGCAGCGTGCAGGGGCCCGCTGGCTACACCTTC.